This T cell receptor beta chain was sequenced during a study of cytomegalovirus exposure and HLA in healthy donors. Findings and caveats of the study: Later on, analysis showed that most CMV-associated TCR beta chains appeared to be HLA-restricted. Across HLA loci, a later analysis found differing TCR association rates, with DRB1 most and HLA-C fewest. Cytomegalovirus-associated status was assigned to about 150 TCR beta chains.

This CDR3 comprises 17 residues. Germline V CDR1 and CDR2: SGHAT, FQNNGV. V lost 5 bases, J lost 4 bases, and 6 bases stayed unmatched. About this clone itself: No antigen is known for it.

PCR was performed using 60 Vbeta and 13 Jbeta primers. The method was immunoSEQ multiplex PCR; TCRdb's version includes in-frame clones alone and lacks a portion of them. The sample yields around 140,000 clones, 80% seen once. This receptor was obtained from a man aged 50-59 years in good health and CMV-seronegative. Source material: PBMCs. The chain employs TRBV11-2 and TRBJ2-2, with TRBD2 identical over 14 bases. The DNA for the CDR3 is TGTGCCAGCAGCCCCCTAGGACTAGCGGGAGGCACCGGGGAGCTGTTTTTT. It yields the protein CASSPLGLAGGTGELFF.